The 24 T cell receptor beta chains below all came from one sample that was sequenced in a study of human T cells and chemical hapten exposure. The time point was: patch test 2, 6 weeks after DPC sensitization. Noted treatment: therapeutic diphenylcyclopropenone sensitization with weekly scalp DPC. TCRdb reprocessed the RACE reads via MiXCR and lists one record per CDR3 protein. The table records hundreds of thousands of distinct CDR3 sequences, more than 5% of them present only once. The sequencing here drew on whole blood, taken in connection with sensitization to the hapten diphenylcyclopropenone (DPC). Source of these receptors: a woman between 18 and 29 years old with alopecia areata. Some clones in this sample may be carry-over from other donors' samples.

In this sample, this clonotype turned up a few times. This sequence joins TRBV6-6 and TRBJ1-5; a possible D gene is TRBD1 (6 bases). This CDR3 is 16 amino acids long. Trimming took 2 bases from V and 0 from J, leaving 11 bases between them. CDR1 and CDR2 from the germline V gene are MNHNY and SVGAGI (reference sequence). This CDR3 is CASSYGTLSSNQPQHF. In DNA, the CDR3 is TGTGCCAGCAGTTACGGGACACTATCTAGCAATCAGCCCCAGCATTTT.

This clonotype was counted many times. Here the CDR3 reads CASSRYARGDQETQYF. As DNA, the CDR3 is TGTGCCAGCAGCCGTTATGCGCGGGGGGACCAAGAGACCCAGTACTTC. The V and J genes are TRBV3-1 and TRBJ2-5, with 8 bases aligning to TRBD2. The CDR3 extends over 16 amino acids. The V and J ends lost 4 bases and 0 bases, in that order; junction bases with no gene match: 7. Germline V lookup: CDR1 LGHDT, CDR2 YNNKEL (reference sequence).

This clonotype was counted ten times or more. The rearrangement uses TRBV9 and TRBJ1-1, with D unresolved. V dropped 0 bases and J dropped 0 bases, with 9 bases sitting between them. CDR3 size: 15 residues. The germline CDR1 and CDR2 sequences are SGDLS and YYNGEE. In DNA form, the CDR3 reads TGTGCCAGCAGCGTAGGTTGGGCGCTGAACACTGAAGCTTTCTTT. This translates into CASSVGWALNTEAFF.

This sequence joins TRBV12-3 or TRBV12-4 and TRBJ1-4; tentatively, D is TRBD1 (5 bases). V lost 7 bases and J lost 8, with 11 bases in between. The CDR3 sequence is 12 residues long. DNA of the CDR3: TGTGCCAGCAACCGGGACGGCGAAAAACTGTTTTTT. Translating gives CASNRDGEKLFF.

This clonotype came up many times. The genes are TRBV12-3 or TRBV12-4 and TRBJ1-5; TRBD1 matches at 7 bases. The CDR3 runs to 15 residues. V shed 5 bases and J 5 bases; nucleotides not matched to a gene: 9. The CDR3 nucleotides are TGTGCCAGCAGTATCACAGGGGCGGGCGATCAGCCCCAGCATTTT. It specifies CASSITGAGDQPQHF.

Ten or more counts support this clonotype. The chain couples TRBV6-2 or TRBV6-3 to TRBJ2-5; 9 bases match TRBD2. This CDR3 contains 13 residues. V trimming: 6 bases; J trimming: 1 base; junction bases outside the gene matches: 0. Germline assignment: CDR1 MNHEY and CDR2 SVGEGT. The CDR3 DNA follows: TGTGCCAGCAGGACTAGCGGCCAAGAGACCCAGTACTTC. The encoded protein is CASRTSGQETQYF.

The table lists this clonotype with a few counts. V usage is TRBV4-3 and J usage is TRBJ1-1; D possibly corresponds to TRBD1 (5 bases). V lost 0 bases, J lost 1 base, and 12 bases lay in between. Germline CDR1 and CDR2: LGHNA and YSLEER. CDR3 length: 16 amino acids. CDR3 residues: CASSQEGQGWNTEAFF. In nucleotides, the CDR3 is TGCGCCAGCAGCCAAGAAGGGCAGGGATGGAACACTGAAGCTTTCTTT.

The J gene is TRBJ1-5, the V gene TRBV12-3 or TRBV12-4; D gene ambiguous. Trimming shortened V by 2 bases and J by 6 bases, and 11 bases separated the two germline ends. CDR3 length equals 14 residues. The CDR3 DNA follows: TGTGCCAGCAGTTTATTGGGCCGGGGTCAGCCCCAGCATTTT. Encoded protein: CASSLLGRGQPQHF.

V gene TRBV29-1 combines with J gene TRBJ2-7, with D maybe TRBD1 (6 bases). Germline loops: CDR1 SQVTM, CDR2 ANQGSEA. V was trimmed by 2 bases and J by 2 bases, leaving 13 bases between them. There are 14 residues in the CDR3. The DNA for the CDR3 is TGCAGCGTTGAATCCCCAGGGGTCGCCTACGAGCAGTACTTC. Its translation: CSVESPGVAYEQYF.

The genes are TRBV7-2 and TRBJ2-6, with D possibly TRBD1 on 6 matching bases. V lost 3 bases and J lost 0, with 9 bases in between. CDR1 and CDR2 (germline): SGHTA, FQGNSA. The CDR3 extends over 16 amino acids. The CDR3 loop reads CASSLTGFSGANVLTF. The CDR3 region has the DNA TGTGCCAGCAGCTTGACAGGATTCTCTGGGGCCAACGTCCTGACTTTC. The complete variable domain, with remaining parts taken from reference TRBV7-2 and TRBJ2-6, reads GAGVSQSPSNKVTEKGKDVELRCDPISGHTALYWYRQSLGQGLEFLIYFQGNSAPDKSGLPSDRFSAERTGGSVSTLTIQRTQQEDSAVYLCASSLTGFSGANVLTFGAGSRLTVL.

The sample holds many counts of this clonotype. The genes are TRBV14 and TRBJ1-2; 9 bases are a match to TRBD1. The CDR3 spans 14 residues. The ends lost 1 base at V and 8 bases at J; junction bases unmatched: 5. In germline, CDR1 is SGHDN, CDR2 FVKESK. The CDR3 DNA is TGTGCCAGCAGCCAAGTGGACAGGGGAGGCGGCTACACCTTC. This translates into CASSQVDRGGGYTF.

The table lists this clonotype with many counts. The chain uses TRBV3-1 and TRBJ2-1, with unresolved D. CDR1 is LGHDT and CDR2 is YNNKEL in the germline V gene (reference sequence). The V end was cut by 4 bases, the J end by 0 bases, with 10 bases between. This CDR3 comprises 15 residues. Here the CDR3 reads CASSPLRSSYNEQFF. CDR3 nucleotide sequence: TGTGCCAGCAGCCCGTTGAGGAGCTCCTACAATGAGCAGTTCTTC.

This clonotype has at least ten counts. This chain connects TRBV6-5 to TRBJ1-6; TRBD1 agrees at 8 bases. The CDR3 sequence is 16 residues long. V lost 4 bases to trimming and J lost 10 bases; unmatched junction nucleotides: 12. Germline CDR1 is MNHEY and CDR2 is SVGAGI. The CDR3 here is CASSLTPTGGGSPLHF. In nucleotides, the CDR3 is TGTGCCAGCAGTTTAACCCCTACAGGGGGAGGATCACCCCTCCACTTT.

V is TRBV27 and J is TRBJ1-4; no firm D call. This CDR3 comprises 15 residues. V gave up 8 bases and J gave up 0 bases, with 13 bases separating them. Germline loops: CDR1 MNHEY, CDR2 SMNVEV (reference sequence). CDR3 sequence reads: CASGRLGTTNEKLFF. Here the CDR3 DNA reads TGTGCCAGCGGACGTTTGGGTACAACTAATGAAAAACTGTTTTTT.

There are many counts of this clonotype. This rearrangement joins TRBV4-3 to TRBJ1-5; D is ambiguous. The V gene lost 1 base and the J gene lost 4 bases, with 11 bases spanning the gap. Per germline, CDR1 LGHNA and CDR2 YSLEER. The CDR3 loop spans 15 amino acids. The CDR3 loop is CASSQVWQSNQPQHF. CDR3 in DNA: TGCGCCAGCAGCCAAGTATGGCAGTCGAATCAGCCCCAGCATTTT.

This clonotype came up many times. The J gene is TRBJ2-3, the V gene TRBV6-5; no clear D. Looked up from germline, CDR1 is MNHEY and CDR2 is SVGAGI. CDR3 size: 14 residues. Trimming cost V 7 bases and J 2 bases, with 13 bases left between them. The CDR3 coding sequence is TGTGCCAGCACCCCCCGGGCAGCCACAGATACGCAGTATTTT. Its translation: CASTPRAATDTQYF.

In DNA form, the CDR3 reads TGTGCCAGCAACTCCGGACAGCGTTATGGCTACACCTTC. This translates into CASNSGQRYGYTF. The chain is built from TRBV5-6 and TRBJ1-2; maybe TRBD1 (6 bases). Trimming took 6 bases from V and 5 from J, leaving 14 bases between them. The CDR3 runs to 13 residues. CDR1 is SGHDT and CDR2 is YYEEEE in the germline V gene.

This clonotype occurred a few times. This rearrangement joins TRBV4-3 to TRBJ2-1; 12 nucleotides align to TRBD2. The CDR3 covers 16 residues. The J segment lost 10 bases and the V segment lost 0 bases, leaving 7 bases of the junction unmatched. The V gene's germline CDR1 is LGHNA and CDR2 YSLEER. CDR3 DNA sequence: TGCGCCAGCAGCCAAGATTTGCTAGCGGGGGGGCAGGAGCAGTTCTTC. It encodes CASSQDLLAGGQEQFF.

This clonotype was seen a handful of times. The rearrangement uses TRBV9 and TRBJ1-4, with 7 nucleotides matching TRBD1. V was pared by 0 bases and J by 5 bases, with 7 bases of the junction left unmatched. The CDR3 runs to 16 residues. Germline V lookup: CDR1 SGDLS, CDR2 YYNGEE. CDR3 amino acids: CASSVDYDRENEKLFF. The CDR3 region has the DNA TGTGCCAGCAGCGTAGACTACGACAGGGAGAATGAAAAACTGTTTTTT.

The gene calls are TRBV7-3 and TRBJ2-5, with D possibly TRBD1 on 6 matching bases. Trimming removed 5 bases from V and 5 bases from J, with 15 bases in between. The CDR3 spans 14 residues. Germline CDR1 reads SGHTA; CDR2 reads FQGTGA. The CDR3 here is CASSPAGAAETQYF. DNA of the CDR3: TGTGCCAGCAGCCCGGCAGGGGCTGCGGAGACCCAGTACTTC.

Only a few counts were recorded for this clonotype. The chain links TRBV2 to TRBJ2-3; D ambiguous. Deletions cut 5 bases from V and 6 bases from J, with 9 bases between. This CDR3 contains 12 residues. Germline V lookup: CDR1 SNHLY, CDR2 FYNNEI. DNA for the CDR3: TGTGCCAGCAGTCTCCAAGTTGATACGCAGTATTTT. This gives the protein CASSLQVDTQYF.

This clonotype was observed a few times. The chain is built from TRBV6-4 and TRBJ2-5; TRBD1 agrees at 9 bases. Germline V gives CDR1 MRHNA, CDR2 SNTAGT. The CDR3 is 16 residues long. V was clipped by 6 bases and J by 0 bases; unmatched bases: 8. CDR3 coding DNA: TGTGCCAGCAGCGATCGGGACAGGGACCACCAAGAGACCCAGTACTTC. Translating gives CASSDRDRDHQETQYF.

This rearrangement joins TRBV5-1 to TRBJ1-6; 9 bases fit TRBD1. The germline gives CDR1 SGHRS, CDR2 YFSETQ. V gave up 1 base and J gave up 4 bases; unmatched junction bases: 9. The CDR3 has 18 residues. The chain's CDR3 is CASSLLADRGRYNSPLHF. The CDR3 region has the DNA TGCGCCAGCAGCTTGTTGGCGGACAGGGGTCGGTATAATTCACCCCTCCACTTT.

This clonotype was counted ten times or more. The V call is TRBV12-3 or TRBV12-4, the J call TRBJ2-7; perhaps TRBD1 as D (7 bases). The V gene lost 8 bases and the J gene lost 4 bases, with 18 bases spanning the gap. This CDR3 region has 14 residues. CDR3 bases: TGTGCCAGCGGGCCGCCAGGGGGGTGGTACGAGCAGTACTTC. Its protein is CASGPPGGWYEQYF.